Described below is a single T cell receptor beta chain sequence and its context. The sample is drawn from a study of OX40 agonist ivuxolimab in advanced cancers. The CDR3 sequence is 16 residues long. Trimming at V came to 6 bases and at J to 3 bases, leaving 10 bases not matched to a gene. In germline, CDR1 is SNHLY, CDR2 FYNNEI. The repertoire was sequenced with immunoSEQ multiplex PCR; TCRdb's copy has only in-frame clones and lacks some. Altogether 20,000 to 30,000 clones are present, 85% to 90% being singletons, with the ten largest covering approximately 19%. This TCR derives from an adult with an advanced solid tumor such as melanoma, head and neck, liver or kidney cancer. Sequenced material: CD4+ or CD8+ T cells sorted from blood, taken in a trial of the OX40 agonist ivuxolimab. This chain joins TRBV2 and TRBJ2-5, with TRBD1 matching 10 bases. The CDR3 sequence is CASSRIPGTGEETQYF. As DNA, the CDR3 is TGTGCCAGCAGCCGTATTCCCGGGACAGGGGAAGAGACCCAGTACTTC.